This entry is about one T cell receptor (beta chain). Antigen unknown. This record belongs to a study of T cells in tumors after PD-1 blockade. About the research overall: During anti-PD-1 treatment, some patients continued daily vismodegib 150 mg. Findings and caveats of the study: Approximately 41% of tumor TCR clonotypes were also found in blood.

Template: tumor biopsy or peripheral blood genomic DNA, roughly 550-6,004 ng per sample. This table comes from immunoSEQ multiplex PCR, and its TCRdb copy is limited to in-frame clones, with some not included. The sample has 20,000 to 30,000 clones; about 82% are singletons. Trimming cost V 2 bases and J 0 bases, with 8 bases left between them. In germline, CDR1 is MNHNS, CDR2 SASEGT. This CDR3 is built from 15 residues. This chain joins TRBV6-1 and TRBJ1-5; no clear D. The sequence came from a human donor with basal cell carcinoma. This material consisted of PBMCs, taken after anti-PD-1 treatment. CDR3 protein: CASSESWDSNQPQHF. CDR3 in DNA: TGTGCCAGCAGTGAATCGTGGGATAGCAATCAGCCCCAGCATTTT.